These 13 T cell receptor beta chains came from one sample sequenced in a study of T-cell reconstitution after alpha-beta-depleted transplantation in children. Researchers prepared the TCRbeta library using unique molecular identifiers, the study reports. TCRdb independently ran MiXCR on the PCR reads; one entry per CDR3 protein. In the table there are fewer than 1 million distinct CDR3 sequences, about 16% of which are singletons. The sample was PBMCs, mostly from graft donor cells, taken 360 days after TCRalphabeta/CD19-depleted stem cell transplant. The receptors derive from a male patient between 5 and 17 years old who had a stem cell transplant for acute lymphoblastic leukemia, so the T cells may come from the graft donor.

This clonotype turned up a few times. V usage is TRBV29-1 and J usage is TRBJ2-1; TRBD2 agrees at 8 bases. In germline, CDR1 is SQVTM, CDR2 ANQGSEA. The length of the CDR3 is 16 residues. J lost 10 bases, V lost 7 bases, and 21 bases had no gene match. Here the CDR3 reads CSAGPWSSGTSGEQFF. The CDR3 DNA is TGCAGCGCCGGGCCGTGGAGTAGCGGGACCTCGGGGGAGCAGTTCTTC.

This chain links TRBV12-3 or TRBV12-4 with TRBJ1-6, with 8 bases fitting TRBD1. Losses at the gene ends were 4 bases for V and 8 bases for J; bases not matched to a gene: 7. The CDR3 loop spans 15 amino acids. The CDR3 sequence is CASSSRTGWHSPLHF. DNA for the CDR3: TGTGCCAGCAGTTCGCGGACAGGGTGGCATTCACCCCTCCACTTT.

The chain recombines TRBV7-2 with TRBJ1-1; tentatively, D is TRBD1 (6 bases). Trimming took off 4 bases at V and 3 bases at J, with 15 bases between the two ends. Per germline, CDR1 SGHTA and CDR2 FQGNSA. The CDR3 loop spans 15 amino acids. CDR3 sequence (DNA): TGTGCCAGCAGCTACTTCGGACAGTGGGACACTGAAGCTTTCTTT. It is translated as CASSYFGQWDTEAFF.

This clonotype was detected ten times or more. This chain joins TRBV12-3 or TRBV12-4 and TRBJ2-3; D is ambiguous. Deletions cut 6 bases from V and 4 bases from J, with 17 bases between. This CDR3 has 15 residues. In nucleotides, the CDR3 is TGTGCCAGCAGGGAACTTAGGCCCCCTCCAGATACGCAGTATTTT. Translated, it gives CASRELRPPPDTQYF.

J is TRBJ2-1 and V is TRBV13, with unresolved D. The CDR3 totals 12 residues. The ends were cut back, 3 bases at V and 7 bases at J, with 7 bases in the middle. Germline lookup yields CDR1 PRHDT and CDR2 FYEKMQ (reference sequence). The CDR3 DNA sequence: TGTGCCAGCAGCTTCCGTTGGAATGAGCAGTTCTTC. Its translation is CASSFRWNEQFF. Supplemented by reference TRBV13 and TRBJ2-1, the full variable domain reads AAGVIQSPRHLIKEKRETATLKCYPIPRHDTVYWYQQGPGQDPQFLISFYEKMQSDKGSIPDRFSAQQFSDYHSELNMSSLELGDSALYFCASSFRWNEQFFGPGTRLTVL.

The chain couples TRBV20-1 to TRBJ2-2, with TRBD2 as a possible D gene (5 bases). V lost 4 bases, J lost 5 bases, and 14 bases lay in between. The germline V gene encodes CDR1 DFQATT and CDR2 SNEGSKA (reference sequence). CDR3 length equals 14 residues. The CDR3 reads CSANAEVATGELFF. The CDR3 DNA is TGCAGTGCTAATGCGGAGGTTGCGACCGGGGAGCTGTTTTTT.

This clonotype showed up just once. The chain has TRBV20-1 and TRBJ1-1, with TRBD1 matching over 11 bases. The germline CDR1 and CDR2 sequences are DFQATT and SNEGSKA (reference sequence). With 5 bases clipped from V and 3 bases from J, the junction kept 8 bases outside the gene matches. The CDR3 is 15 residues long. CDR3 coding DNA: TGCAGTGCTTGGACAGGGGGCTCTCTGGACACTGAAGCTTTCTTT. Translation: CSAWTGGSLDTEAFF.

The chain carries TRBV12-3 or TRBV12-4 and TRBJ2-7, with unresolved D. This CDR3 comprises 14 residues. V shed 5 bases and J shed 1 base, with 12 bases lying between them. The CDR3 DNA reads TGTGCCAGCAGTCTCGCGCACCTTTCCTACGAGCAGTACTTC. Protein product: CASSLAHLSYEQYF.

V gene TRBV5-1 combines with J gene TRBJ2-6; a possible D gene is TRBD1 (5 bases). The CDR3 consists of 18 residues. Trimming shortened V by 1 base and J by 0 bases, and 14 bases separated the two germline ends. Germline-derived CDR1 and CDR2 are SGHRS and YFSETQ. The CDR3 is CASSLQGTVFSGANVLTF. The CDR3 DNA is TGCGCCAGCAGCTTGCAGGGTACCGTATTCTCTGGGGCCAACGTCCTGACTTTC.

The rearrangement uses TRBV13 and TRBJ1-3, with 9 bases that match TRBD1. The CDR3 has 14 amino acids. The J segment lost 8 bases and the V segment lost 4 bases, leaving 6 bases of the junction unmatched. Germline lookup yields CDR1 PRHDT and CDR2 FYEKMQ (reference sequence). The CDR3 loop reads CASSWDRVKDTIYF. CDR3 DNA sequence: TGTGCCAGCAGCTGGGACAGGGTTAAGGACACCATATATTTT.

This clonotype was observed a handful of times. The gene calls are TRBV9 and TRBJ1-2; 7 bases line up with TRBD1. Germline V gene data show CDR1 as SGDLS and CDR2 as YYNGEE. This CDR3 has 16 amino acids. V lost 3 bases and J lost 1; bases outside the gene matches: 9. As DNA, the CDR3 is TGTGCCAGCAGCGAGTTCTCAGGGGGGCTTAACTATGGCTACACCTTC. Translation: CASSEFSGGLNYGYTF.

This clonotype was seen more than once but under ten times. This chain links TRBV12-3 or TRBV12-4 with TRBJ2-2; D is unresolved. The CDR3 extends over 14 amino acids. V lost 5 bases, J lost 8 bases, and 15 bases lay in between. CDR3 in amino acids: CASSILSRSGELFF. DNA of the CDR3: TGTGCCAGCAGTATCCTTAGTAGGTCAGGGGAGCTGTTTTTT.

The chain has TRBV10-3 and TRBJ1-1, with TRBD1 as a possible D gene (5 bases). Germline CDR1 is ENHRY and CDR2 is SYGVKD. Trimming removed 4 bases from V and 0 bases from J, with 9 bases in between. The CDR3 consists of 14 residues. DNA for the CDR3: TGTGCCATCAGTGGCGGGACGTTGAACACTGAAGCTTTCTTT. Amino acids: CAISGGTLNTEAFF.